This T cell receptor beta chain stems from a study of identical twins. Points from the study as a whole: Model-predicted out-of-frame TCR alpha sharing fell below observed values in monozygotic twins. Findings depended on cross-sectional statistics rather than tracking the same donors. Abundant beta clonotypes from cord blood had fewer insertions, unlike memory repertoires, which showed none.

In this sample, this clonotype turned up many times. Its matching antigen is unknown. A universal primer site was incorporated via template switching, and the cDNA contained unique molecular identifiers. Each CDR3 protein is one row after TCRdb ran MiXCR on the 5' RACE reads. The profile shows around 250,000 distinct CDR3 sequences, roughly 13% of them singletons. The CDR3 sequence is 15 residues long. After removal of 6 bases from V and 5 bases from J, the junction contained 7 bases not matched to a gene. The sample was also reused in another study, on yellow fever vaccine responses in identical twins.

Material: memory (CD45RO+) T cells sorted from blood. This chain joins TRBV12-3 or TRBV12-4 and TRBJ2-3; TRBD1 matches 11 bases. The origin of this receptor is a woman younger than 35 in good health. The chain's CDR3 is CASRPGGQGVDTQYF. In DNA, the CDR3 is TGTGCCAGCAGACCCGGGGGACAGGGGGTAGATACGCAGTATTTT.